Listed here is a single TCR beta chain. Its antigen is unidentified. The data originate from a study of cytomegalovirus exposure and HLA in healthy donors. Whole-study results and caveats: A later analysis by the authors found several of the most significant clusters apparently linked to common viral pathogens. In a later analysis, most CMV-associated TCR beta chains appeared HLA-restricted. Previous analysis showed most TCR beta V segments were productive about 87% or about 30% of the time. What a later analysis reportedly showed was that an Asian-associated ancestry cluster had fewer N-insertions than the approximately 700-donor mean.

CDR1 and CDR2 from the germline V gene are SGDLS and YYNGEE. This CDR3 is 15 amino acids long. V was pared by 0 bases and J by 1 base, with 9 bases between. Primers: 60 Vbeta forward and 13 Jbeta reverse. Produced via immunoSEQ multiplex PCR; TCRdb's table is partial and in-frame only. The data contain about 130,000 clones, around 80% of them singletons. The source is a man aged 40-55 years in good health and CMV-seropositive. Sequencing was carried out using PBMCs. V and J are TRBV9 and TRBJ2-3; D unclear. The CDR3 region has the DNA TGTGCCAGCAGCGTAGTAGAGCGCCGCACAGATACGCAGTATTTT. As protein: CASSVVERRTDTQYF.